Described below is a single T cell receptor (beta chain) sequence and its context. The sample comes from a study of blood T cell repertoires in COVID-19. The study assigned cohorts using participant-reported clinical history. TCRdb's table, derived via immunoSEQ multiplex PCR, lists solely in-frame clones and lacks some. The sample records about 330,000 clones, 70% to 90% being singletons. The ends lost 6 bases at V and 7 bases at J; junction bases unmatched: 12. Per germline, CDR1 MNHEY and CDR2 SVGEGT. This CDR3 is 14 amino acids long. The TCR originated in a woman aged 25 to 39 who had recovered from COVID-19. Input material: PBMCs or T cells enriched from blood (not recorded which). V usage is TRBV6-2 or TRBV6-3 and J usage is TRBJ2-7, with TRBD1 matching over 7 bases. The CDR3 DNA is TGTGCCAGCAGCCAGGGACAGTTTGGCGGAGAGCAGTACTTC. Translation: CASSQGQFGGEQYF.